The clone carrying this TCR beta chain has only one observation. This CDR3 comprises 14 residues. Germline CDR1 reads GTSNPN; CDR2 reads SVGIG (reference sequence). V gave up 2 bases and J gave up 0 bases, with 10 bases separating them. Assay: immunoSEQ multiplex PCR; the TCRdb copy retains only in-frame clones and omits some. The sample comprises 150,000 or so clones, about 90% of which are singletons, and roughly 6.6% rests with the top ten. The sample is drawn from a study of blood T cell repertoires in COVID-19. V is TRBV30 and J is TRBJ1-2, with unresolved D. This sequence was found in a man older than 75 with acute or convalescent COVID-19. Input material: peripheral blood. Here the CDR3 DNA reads TGTGCCTGGAGTCCCACTACCTCTAACTATGGCTACACCTTC. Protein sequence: CAWSPTTSNYGYTF.